Listed here are 27 T cell receptor beta chains from one sample, sequenced in a study of T cell responses to AZD1222 COVID-19 vaccine. This table comes from immunoSEQ multiplex PCR, and its TCRdb copy is limited to in-frame clones, with some not included. The repertoire holds around 150,000 clones, with around 88% as singletons. Specimen: peripheral blood, collected on day 0 of MenACWY control vaccination. These receptors were taken from an adult in good health.

The gene calls are TRBV3-1 (or the pseudogene TRBV3-2) and TRBJ1-2; maybe TRBD1 (6 bases). Germline V gene sequence: CDR1 LGHDT, CDR2 YNNKEL (reference sequence). The CDR3 runs 16 residues. Trimming stripped 3 bases from V and 0 bases from J, with 14 bases between. CDR3 in amino acids: CASSHDDRPTNYGYTF. The DNA for the CDR3 is TGTGCCAGCAGCCATGACGACAGGCCGACTAACTATGGCTACACCTTC.

The rearrangement links TRBV6-2 or TRBV6-3 to TRBJ1-1, with a possible D match to TRBD1 (5 bases). Germline V CDR1 and CDR2: MNHEY, SVGEGT. This CDR3 comprises 14 residues. Deletions cut 5 bases from V and 8 bases from J, with 18 bases between. The CDR3 region is CASSRGTARSEAFF. CDR3 nucleotides: TGTGCCAGCAGTAGAGGGACGGCCCGATCAGAAGCTTTCTTT.

The chain carries TRBV5-1 and TRBJ2-2, with 7 bases identical to TRBD2. The CDR3 is 16 residues long. Germline loops: CDR1 SGHRS, CDR2 YFSETQ. V was clipped by 4 bases and J by 2 bases; unmatched bases: 8. The CDR3 region has the DNA TGCGCCAGCAGCCCGCGCCGGGACTACAACACCGGGGAGCTGTTTTTT. As protein: CASSPRRDYNTGELFF.

The chain couples TRBV5-1 to TRBJ2-1; perhaps TRBD2 as D (5 bases). The CDR3 length is 15 residues. Looked up from germline, CDR1 is SGHRS and CDR2 is YFSETQ. The V and J ends lost 4 bases and 5 bases respectively, with 16 bases between them. The CDR3 region has the DNA TGCGCCAGCAGCCCAGTAGCGTACACTAACAATGAGCAGTTCTTC. Translating gives CASSPVAYTNNEQFF.

The chain carries TRBV5-1 and TRBJ2-3; 8 bases are shared with TRBD2. CDR1 and CDR2 (germline): SGHRS, YFSETQ. V was pared by 4 bases and J by 3 bases, with 4 bases of the junction left unmatched. The CDR3 runs 14 residues. The CDR3 nucleotides read TGCGCCAGCAGCCCACCGGGGGGGACAGATACGCAGTATTTT. Protein: CASSPPGGTDTQYF.

The CDR3 DNA reads as TGCGCCAGCAGCTTTGAAGGGGGCGGGCAGCCCCAGCATTTT. Translation: CASSFEGGGQPQHF. The gene calls are TRBV5-1 and TRBJ1-5; 7 bases match TRBD1. V shed 2 bases, J shed 7 bases, and the junction held 6 bases outside the gene matches. Germline values: CDR1 SGHRS, CDR2 YFSETQ. The CDR3 contains 14 residues. The full variable domain, in which reference TRBV5-1 and TRBJ1-5 provide the parts outside the CDR3, is KAGVTQTPRYLIKTRGQQVTLSCSPISGHRSVSWYQQTPGQGLQFLFEYFSETQRNKGNFPGRFSGRQFSNSRSEMNVSTLELGDSALYLCASSFEGGGQPQHFGDGTRLSIL.

This sequence joins TRBV5-1 and TRBJ2-1; 8 positions agree with TRBD1. V dropped 2 bases and J dropped 5; count of bases not matched to a gene: 3. This CDR3 spans 14 amino acids. Germline V gene data show CDR1 as SGHRS and CDR2 as YFSETQ. The CDR3 reads CASSFQGANNEQFF. The CDR3 region has the DNA TGCGCCAGCAGCTTCCAGGGGGCAAACAATGAGCAGTTCTTC.

The rearrangement links TRBV7-9 to TRBJ2-7; 9 bases are a match to TRBD1. CDR1 and CDR2 (germline): SEHNR, FQNEAQ (reference sequence). Trimming cost V 5 bases and J 3 bases; bases outside gene matches: 5. This CDR3 comprises 14 residues. In DNA, the CDR3 is TGTGCCAGCAGCCGAGGGGACAGGGACTACGAGCAGTACTTC. Protein: CASSRGDRDYEQYF. The entire variable domain, with the rest obtained from reference TRBV7-9 and TRBJ2-7, is as follows: DTGVSQNPRHKITKRGQNVTFRCDPISEHNRLYWYRQTLGQGPEFLTYFQNEAQLEKSRLLSDRFSAERPKGSFSTLEIQRTEQGDSAMYLCASSRGDRDYEQYFGPGTRLTVT.

V and J are TRBV7-8 and TRBJ1-3, with D unclear. V was clipped by 3 bases and J by 3 bases, with 6 bases between them. The germline V gene encodes CDR1 SGHVS and CDR2 FQNEAQ. The CDR3 spans 13 residues. The CDR3 loop reads CASSFSGGNTIYF. The CDR3 DNA follows: TGTGCCAGCAGCTTTAGTGGTGGAAACACCATATATTTT.

The chain combines TRBV5-1 with TRBJ1-4, with 8 nucleotides matching TRBD1. Germline values: CDR1 SGHRS, CDR2 YFSETQ. The V and J ends lost 4 bases and 8 bases, in that order; junction bases with no gene match: 7. This CDR3 is built from 14 residues. Written as DNA, the CDR3 is TGCGCCAGCAGCCCTCAGGGGGCGAAGGAAAAACTGTTTTTT. This encodes CASSPQGAKEKLFF. Complete variable domain (other parts from reference TRBV5-1 and TRBJ1-4): KAGVTQTPRYLIKTRGQQVTLSCSPISGHRSVSWYQQTPGQGLQFLFEYFSETQRNKGNFPGRFSGRQFSNSRSEMNVSTLELGDSALYLCASSPQGAKEKLFFGSGTQLSVL.

The chain joins TRBV5-5 to TRBJ1-1, with D unclear. Germline CDR1 and CDR2: SGHKS and YYEKEE (reference sequence). Trimming took 3 bases from V and 3 from J, leaving 9 bases between them. This CDR3 is built from 13 residues. The CDR3 sequence is CASSSGLDTEAFF. The DNA for the CDR3 is TGTGCCAGCAGCTCCGGTCTCGACACTGAAGCTTTCTTT.

V is TRBV3-1 (or the pseudogene TRBV3-2) and J is TRBJ1-3; D gene unclear. The germline V and J ends were trimmed by 0 bases and 5 bases, with 11 bases remaining between them. The CDR3 is 15 amino acids. Germline V gene lookup returns CDR1 LGHDT and CDR2 YNNKEL (reference sequence). The DNA of the CDR3 is TGTGCCAGCAGCCAAGATTCAAGCCGGCGAAACACCATATATTTT. Protein: CASSQDSSRRNTIYF.

The chain employs TRBV3-1 (or the pseudogene TRBV3-2) and TRBJ2-7; 7 bases line up with TRBD1. The CDR3 runs 15 residues. With V trimmed by 4 bases and J by 5 bases, 11 bases remained unmatched. Germline values: CDR1 LGHDT, CDR2 YNNKEL (reference sequence). CDR3 DNA sequence: TGTGCCAGCAGCCCGGCCGGGACAGTGGTCCACGAGCAGTACTTC. Translating gives CASSPAGTVVHEQYF.

This clone was observed a handful of times. Other DNA sequences in this sample translate to the same CDR3. This CDR3 is CASSYSRGGEKLFF. Here the CDR3 DNA reads TGTGCCAGCAGTTATTCACGAGGAGGTGAAAAACTGTTTTTT. The chain employs TRBV6-5 and TRBJ1-4; D gene ambiguous. Germline CDR1 is MNHEY and CDR2 is SVGAGI. V gave up 3 bases and J gave up 7 bases, with 12 bases separating them. The CDR3 runs to 14 residues.

This sequence joins TRBV5-5 and TRBJ1-5; D is perhaps TRBD1 (5 bases). Germline V gene data show CDR1 as SGHKS and CDR2 as YYEKEE (reference sequence). The CDR3 has 15 amino acids. The V gene lost 0 bases and the J gene lost 2 bases, with 9 bases spanning the gap. CDR3 region: CASSLGSGGNQPQHF. The CDR3 coding sequence is TGTGCCAGCAGCTTGGGGTCGGGGGGCAATCAGCCCCAGCATTTT.

This clone was counted a single time. This chain joins TRBV28 and TRBJ2-7; possible D gene TRBD2, 5 bases. Germline V gives CDR1 MDHEN, CDR2 SYDVKM. The V and J ends lost 3 bases and 5 bases respectively, with 11 bases between them. This CDR3 has 13 amino acids. The CDR3 loop is CASSFRRSDEQYF. Here the CDR3 DNA reads TGTGCCAGCAGTTTTCGGAGGAGCGACGAGCAGTACTTC. The whole variable domain, filled in from reference TRBV28 and TRBJ2-7, reads DVKVTQSSRYLVKRTGEKVFLECVQDMDHENMFWYRQDPGLGLRLIYFSYDVKMKEKGDIPEGYSVSREKKERFSLILESASTNQTSMYLCASSFRRSDEQYFGPGTRLTVT.

The chain couples TRBV11-3 to TRBJ1-1; the D gene is possibly TRBD1 (5 bases). V lost 5 bases and J lost 1, with 17 bases in between. Germline V lookup: CDR1 SGHNT, CDR2 YENEEA. The CDR3 runs to 16 residues. The CDR3 loop reads CASSTRDPRTNTEAFF. As DNA, the CDR3 is TGTGCCAGCAGCACTCGGGACCCCCGAACGAACACTGAAGCTTTCTTT.

The chain uses TRBV7-3 and TRBJ2-2; D uncertain. V shed 4 bases and J shed 6 bases, with 12 bases lying between them. Germline V gives CDR1 SGHTA, CDR2 FQGTGA. This CDR3 is 14 amino acids long. The CDR3 DNA reads as TGTGCCAGCAGCTCTCCTAATTTCGCCGGGGAGCTGTTTTTT. Translated: CASSSPNFAGELFF.

The rearrangement joins TRBV6-5 to TRBJ1-2, with no clear D. The germline V gene encodes CDR1 MNHEY and CDR2 SVGAGI. Between the trimmed V and J ends, which lost 6 bases and 4 bases, there was a span of 15 bases. The CDR3 covers 14 residues. Written as DNA, the CDR3 is TGTGCCAGCAGCCACTCTGAGGCCAGCTATGGCTACACCTTC. Its protein product is CASSHSEASYGYTF.

The chain has TRBV27 and TRBJ2-3; perhaps TRBD1 as D (5 bases). Between the trimmed V and J ends, which lost 2 bases and 7 bases, there was a span of 7 bases. The CDR3 contains 12 residues. Germline V gene sequence: CDR1 MNHEY, CDR2 SMNVEV (reference sequence). CDR3 in DNA: TGTGCCAGCAGTTTAAAGGGGTATACGCAGTATTTT. This encodes CASSLKGYTQYF.

V and J are TRBV7-6 and TRBJ1-1, with TRBD1 matching 8 bases. The junction had 13 bases not matched to a gene; V was cut back by 6 bases and J by 1 base. Per the germline V gene, CDR1 is SGHVS and CDR2 is FNYEAQ. CDR3 length: 17 amino acids. CDR3 sequence reads: CASRLIPPRGPNTEAFF. The CDR3 DNA reads as TGTGCCAGCAGGCTCATCCCTCCCAGGGGGCCGAACACTGAAGCTTTCTTT. Filled out from reference TRBV7-6 and TRBJ1-1, the complete variable domain reads GAGVSQSPRYKVTKRGQDVALRCDPISGHVSLYWYRQALGQGPEFLTYFNYEAQQDKSGLPNDRFSAERPEGSISTLTIQRTEQRDSAMYRCASRLIPPRGPNTEAFFGQGTRLTVV.

The rearrangement links TRBV7-9 to TRBJ2-7, with D perhaps given as TRBD1 or TRBD2 (5 bases each). Germline lookup yields CDR1 SEHNR and CDR2 FQNEAQ (reference sequence). V shed 3 bases and J shed 6 bases, with 18 bases lying between them. The CDR3 sequence is 15 residues long. For the CDR3, the DNA is TGTGCCAGCAGCTTTCAGGGTGGGCGAGGGCTCGAGCAGTACTTC. This gives the protein CASSFQGGRGLEQYF. The full variable domain, its missing parts supplied by reference TRBV7-9 and TRBJ2-7, is DTGVSQNPRHKITKRGQNVTFRCDPISEHNRLYWYRQTLGQGPEFLTYFQNEAQLEKSRLLSDRFSAERPKGSFSTLEIQRTEQGDSAMYLCASSFQGGRGLEQYFGPGTRLTVT.

CDR3 amino acids: CACSTRRGQATNQPQHF. CDR3 DNA sequence: TGTGCCTGCAGTACGCGGCGGGGACAGGCGACCAATCAGCCCCAGCATTTT. The chain couples TRBV21-1 to TRBJ1-5; TRBD1, as called in the table, went unchecked against the DNA. TRBV21-1 counts as a pseudogene. The length of the CDR3 is 17 residues.

This clone was counted a few times. The genes are TRBV7-2 and TRBJ1-6, with unresolved D. The CDR3 covers 14 residues. Looked up from germline, CDR1 is SGHTA and CDR2 is FQGNSA. Trimming cost V 2 bases and J 8 bases, with 10 bases left between them. CDR3 loop: CASSLQYGDSPLHF. The CDR3 DNA is TGTGCCAGCAGCTTACAATATGGGGATTCACCCCTCCACTTT. Drawing the rest from reference TRBV7-2 and TRBJ1-6, the complete variable domain is GAGVSQSPSNKVTEKGKDVELRCDPISGHTALYWYRQSLGQGLEFLIYFQGNSAPDKSGLPSDRFSAERTGGSVSTLTIQRTQQEDSAVYLCASSLQYGDSPLHFGNGTRLTVT.

This clone was detected once. The chain carries TRBV5-6 and TRBJ1-1; D unresolved. V lost 3 bases and J 7 bases, leaving 13 bases between the germline ends. From germline, CDR1 is SGHDT and CDR2 YYEEEE. The CDR3 is 13 residues long. The CDR3 sequence: CASSSGRMGEAFF. The CDR3 nucleotides read TGTGCCAGCAGCTCCGGACGGATGGGTGAAGCTTTCTTT. Supplemented by reference TRBV5-6 and TRBJ1-1, the full variable domain reads DAGVTQSPTHLIKTRGQQVTLRCSPKSGHDTVSWYQQALGQGPQFIFQYYEEEERQRGNFPDRFSGHQFPNYSSELNVNALLLGDSALYLCASSSGRMGEAFFGQGTRLTVV.

The chain links TRBV12-3 or TRBV12-4 to TRBJ1-6; unclear D gene. This CDR3 is 12 amino acids long. V shed 1 base and J shed 10 bases, with 5 bases lying between them. This CDR3 reads CASSLDYSPLHF. CDR3 sequence (DNA): TGTGCCAGCAGTTTAGATTACTCACCCCTCCACTTT.

The rearrangement joins TRBV7-6 to TRBJ2-3, with TRBD1 identical over 7 bases. CDR1 is SGHVS, CDR2 FNYEAQ, per germline. The CDR3 runs 18 residues. Unmatched junction bases numbered 12, after V lost 3 bases and J lost 0 bases. The CDR3 reads CASSFRDRKYTSTDTQYF. The DNA of the CDR3 is TGTGCCAGCAGCTTCCGGGACAGAAAATATACTAGCACAGATACGCAGTATTTT. The full variable domain, rest sourced from reference TRBV7-6 and TRBJ2-3, is GAGVSQSPRYKVTKRGQDVALRCDPISGHVSLYWYRQALGQGPEFLTYFNYEAQQDKSGLPNDRFSAERPEGSISTLTIQRTEQRDSAMYRCASSFRDRKYTSTDTQYFGPGTRLTVL.